This TCR beta chain emerged from a study of T-cell reconstitution after alpha-beta-depleted transplantation in children. This clonotype was observed a few times. TCRbeta library construction was performed incorporating unique molecular identifiers. One entry per CDR3 protein results from TCRdb running MiXCR on the PCR reads. The data show some 600,000 distinct CDR3 sequences, roughly 15% seen once. Trimming left V 0 bases short and J 4 bases short, with 7 bases between. The CDR3 totals 13 residues. The receptor was isolated from a human donor who donated a stem cell graft to a child with acute myeloid leukemia. The genes are TRBV12-3 or TRBV12-4 and TRBJ2-7; D is ambiguous. This sample comprised PBMCs from the stem cell graft donor, obtained from the stem cell graft. CDR3: CASSLAPRYEQYF. For the CDR3, the DNA is TGTGCCAGCAGTTTAGCCCCGCGGTACGAGCAGTACTTC.